The rows below give T cell receptor beta chains drawn from one sample of a study of CD8 T cells in ankylosing spondylitis. TCRdb itself ran the 5' RACE reads through MiXCR, one entry per CDR3 protein. The table records about 750,000 distinct CDR3 sequences, over 15% of them present only once. The sample comprised blood, either unsorted or a sorted T cell fraction (not recorded which). Receptor source: a male donor with ankylosing spondylitis. Each CDR3 is given with its conserved first and last residue. Fields, in order: clone size, D gene, V gene, J gene, CDR3 DNA, CDR3 protein. A D gene is named only where the DNA matches it firmly. Only part of the rows carry a size: once, few, many, or a class if the clone is expanded.

few	TRBD1	TRBV6-2/TRBV6-3	TRBJ2-1	TGTGCCAGCAGAAGACAGGGGGCAGGTGGGAATGAGCAGTTCTTC	CASRRQGAGGNEQFF
few	.	TRBV12-3/TRBV12-4	TRBJ1-2	TGTGCCAGCAGTTCCCCCGCCGGGGCGGGTGGCAATGGCTACACCTTC	CASSSPAGAGGNGYTF
few	.	TRBV7-9	TRBJ1-1	TGTGCCAGCAGTACAGGGCAGGGCGAAGCTTTCTTT	CASSTGQGEAFF
.	TRBD2	TRBV7-6	TRBJ2-4	TGTGCCAGCAGCTTAGGCGGGGGGGGTCAAAACATTCAGTACTTC	CASSLGGGGQNIQYF
.	.	TRBV12-3/TRBV12-4	TRBJ2-5	TGTGCCAGCAGCACGGGCCTGGGGTCAGTTCAAGAGACCCAGTACTTC	CASSTGLGSVQETQYF
many	TRBD1	TRBV12-3/TRBV12-4	TRBJ1-1	TGTGCCAGCAGCCGACAGGGGGACACTGAAGCTTTCTTT	CASSRQGDTEAFF
.	.	TRBV5-1	TRBJ1-4	TGCGCCAGCAGCTTGGAACAGAACAGAGGTGAAAAACTGTTTTTT	CASSLEQNRGEKLFF
.	TRBD2	TRBV6-5	TRBJ2-1	TGTGCCAGCAGTTCTAGCGGGAGTGTCGATGAGCAGTTCTTC	CASSSSGSVDEQFF
.	.	TRBV28	TRBJ2-3	TGTGCCAGCAGCCGGGCTGGGGGCCGCACAGATACGCAGTATTTT	CASSRAGGRTDTQYF
few	TRBD1	TRBV20-1	TRBJ1-1	TGCAGTGCTAGACAAGGGACAGGGGGCCCGAACACTGAAGCTTTCTTT	CSARQGTGGPNTEAFF
.	.	TRBV28	TRBJ2-3	TGTGCCAGCAGTTTACCCTTGGATACGCAGTATTTT	CASSLPLDTQYF
.	.	TRBV14	TRBJ1-1	TGTGCCAGCAGCCAAGACCCCCGGGGTGAAGCTTTCTTT	CASSQDPRGEAFF
few	.	TRBV5-1	TRBJ2-3	TGCGCCAGCAGCTTGGCATCGGCCGGGAGCACAGATACGCATTTT	CASSLASAGSTDTHF
.	.	TRBV7-9	TRBJ2-1	TGTGCCAGCAGCTTAGCTTTCAGGAACAATGAGCAGTTCTTC	CASSLAFRNNEQFF
.	.	TRBV3-1	TRBJ2-3	TGTGCCAGCAGCCAAGATCGCAGGACCCGCACAGATACGCAGTATTTT	CASSQDRRTRTDTQYF
.	.	TRBV19	TRBJ2-7	TGTGCCAGCGCCTGGGGGGATAGTTCCTACGAGCAGTACTTC	CASAWGDSSYEQYF
few	.	TRBV11-2	TRBJ1-2	TGTGCCAGCACCCCTTCCGGCAGGGGCTATGGCTACACCTTC	CASTPSGRGYGYTF
.	.	TRBV5-6	TRBJ2-2	TGTGCCAGCAGCATCTCGAGCACCGGGGAGCTGTTTTTT	CASSISSTGELFF
few	.	TRBV7-2	TRBJ2-7	TGTGCCAGCAGACCAAGACCCGGTGTGGCCTACGAGCAGTACTTC	CASRPRPGVAYEQYF
.	TRBD2	TRBV29-1	TRBJ2-1	TGCAGCGTTGGTAAAGCGGGAAGTTCCTACAATGAGCAGTTCTTC	CSVGKAGSSYNEQFF
.	.	TRBV15	TRBJ2-1	TGTGCCACCAGCAGGGCGCCTAGCGGAGGGGGCTACAATGAGCAGTTCTTC	CATSRAPSGGGYNEQFF
.	.	TRBV6-1	TRBJ2-7	TGTGCCAGCAGTCCCTCCCGTGACTCCTACGAGCAGTACTTC	CASSPSRDSYEQYF
.	TRBD1	TRBV12-3/TRBV12-4	TRBJ2-1	TGTGCCAGCAAAATCTGGGACAGGGACTACAATGAGCAGTTCTTC	CASKIWDRDYNEQFF
few	.	TRBV5-1	TRBJ2-5	TGCGCCAGCAGCTTGGAACGGACCGGGGGCCAAGAGACCCAGTACTTC	CASSLERTGGQETQYF
.	TRBD2	TRBV6-2/TRBV6-3	TRBJ2-1	TGTGCCAGCAGCTCCCCCCGGGCTAGCGGCAACAATGAGCAGTTCTTC	CASSSPRASGNNEQFF
.	.	TRBV27	TRBJ2-5	TGTGCCAGCAGTTCCCCTGGCGGGGTGGCTCAAGAGACCCAGTACTTC	CASSSPGGVAQETQYF
.	.	TRBV5-1	TRBJ2-7	TGCGCCAGCAGTTCGTTCACGGCCCTCGAGGGCGAGCAGTACTTC	CASSSFTALEGEQYF
.	.	TRBV5-1	TRBJ2-2	TGCGCCAGCAGCTTGGGGCAGTGGGAGACCGGGGAGCTGTTTTTT	CASSLGQWETGELFF
few	.	TRBV15	TRBJ2-1	TGTGCCACCAGCAGATCAACCAGTGTGGGCTCCTTTTACAATGAGCAGTTCTTC	CATSRSTSVGSFYNEQFF
few	TRBD1	TRBV5-1	TRBJ2-5	TGCGCCAGCAGCGGAAGAACAGGGGGAGGAGAGACCCAGTACTTC	CASSGRTGGGETQYF
few	TRBD1	TRBV29-1	TRBJ2-7	TGCAGCGTTACCCCTCGGACAGGAGCCTACGAGCAGTACTTC	CSVTPRTGAYEQYF
.	.	TRBV20-1	TRBJ2-1	TGCAGTGCTATTGGGGGGCTGGATGAGCAGTTCTTC	CSAIGGLDEQFF
few	TRBD2	TRBV4-1	TRBJ2-3	TGCGCCAGCAGGCCGACTAGCGGGAGGGCCGGTATAAGCACAGATACGCAGTATTTT	CASRPTSGRAGISTDTQYF
.	.	TRBV12-3/TRBV12-4	TRBJ2-7	TGTGCCAGCAGTAGACAGGTTGAGCAGTACTTC	CASSRQVEQYF
few	.	TRBV30	TRBJ2-7	TGTGCCTGGAGAGGGACGGCTTACGAGCAGTACTTC	CAWRGTAYEQYF
few	TRBD1	TRBV12-5	TRBJ2-3	TGTGCTAGTGGTTTGGGACAGGGAGGCACAGATACGCAGTATTTT	CASGLGQGGTDTQYF
.	.	TRBV6-1	TRBJ1-2	TGTGCCAGCAAACCCCTCCTGACAGATAACTATGGCTACACCTTC	CASKPLLTDNYGYTF
.	.	TRBV7-2	TRBJ1-3	TGTGCCAGCTCCCGGGGGGGGACCATATATTTT	CASSRGGTIYF
few	TRBD2	TRBV20-1	TRBJ2-7	TGCAGTGCTAGCGACGGACTAGCGGGAGGCTACGAGCAGTACTTC	CSASDGLAGGYEQYF
few	TRBD1	TRBV20-1	TRBJ1-5	TGCAGTGCAGTTCCCGGGACAGGGGGTATCCCTAGCAATCAGCCCCAGCATTTT	CSAVPGTGGIPSNQPQHF
few	TRBD2	TRBV5-1	TRBJ2-1	TGCGCCAGCAGCGTCGGACTAGGGTACAATGAGCAGTTCTTC	CASSVGLGYNEQFF
.	.	TRBV4-1	TRBJ2-1	TGCGCCAGCAGCCAAGTTCTGGGGAACGGATACAATGAGCAGTTCTTC	CASSQVLGNGYNEQFF
few	TRBD2	TRBV28	TRBJ2-1	TGTGCCAGCAGTTTGAGGGACTACTCCTACAATGAGCAGTTCTTC	CASSLRDYSYNEQFF
few	.	TRBV4-3	TRBJ1-2	TGCGCCAGCAGCCAAGGATTGGTACAGGGAGACTATGGCTACACCTTC	CASSQGLVQGDYGYTF
once	.	TRBV28	TRBJ2-7	TGTGCCAGCAGTCCTGAGCGAGCCGAGCAGTACTTC	CASSPERAEQYF
.	TRBD2	TRBV6-1	TRBJ2-1	TGTGCCAGCAGACCCCCGACTAGCGGGACAAATGAGCAGTTCTTC	CASRPPTSGTNEQFF
.	.	TRBV20-1	TRBJ2-3	TGCAGTGCTCCCAACACCGGCCGGGATACGCAGTATTTT	CSAPNTGRDTQYF
.	TRBD1	TRBV6-1	TRBJ2-7	TGTGCCAGCAGTGAACCGGGACAGGGGGCCGAGCAGTACTTC	CASSEPGQGAEQYF
.	TRBD2	TRBV11-2	TRBJ2-2	TGTGCCAGCAGCTTTAGGGGGACCGCTAGCGGGGGGCCTGACACCGGGGAGCTGTTTTTT	CASSFRGTASGGPDTGELFF
few	.	TRBV3-1	TRBJ1-2	TGTGCCAGCAGCCAGCCCGACGTCGTCGTTGGGCTCGCCTTC	CASSQPDVVVGLAF
.	TRBD2	TRBV9	TRBJ2-1	TGTGCCAGCAGCGTAGAGGGACTACGGAATGAGCAGTTCTTC	CASSVEGLRNEQFF